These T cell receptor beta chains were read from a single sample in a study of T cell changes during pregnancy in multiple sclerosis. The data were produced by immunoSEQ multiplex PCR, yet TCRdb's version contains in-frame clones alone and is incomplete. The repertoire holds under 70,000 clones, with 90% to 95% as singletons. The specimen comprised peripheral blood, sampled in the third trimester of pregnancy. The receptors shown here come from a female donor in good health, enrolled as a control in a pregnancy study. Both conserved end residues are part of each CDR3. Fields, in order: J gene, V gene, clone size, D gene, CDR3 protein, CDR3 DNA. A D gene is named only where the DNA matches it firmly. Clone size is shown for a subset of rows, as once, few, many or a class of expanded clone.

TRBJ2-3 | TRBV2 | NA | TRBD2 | CASGGSADTQYF | TGTGCCAGCGGCGGGAGTGCAGATACGCAGTATTTT
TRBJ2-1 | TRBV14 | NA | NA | CASSHASDTLGEQFF | TGTGCCAGCAGCCACGCCTCCGACACCCTGGGTGAGCAGTTCTTC
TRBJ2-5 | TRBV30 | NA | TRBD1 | CAWDPRGETQYF | TGTGCCTGGGACCCCAGGGGGGAGACCCAGTACTTC
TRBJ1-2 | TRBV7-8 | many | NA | CASGVRGGGYTF | TGTGCCAGCGGGGTCAGGGGTGGTGGCTACACCTTC
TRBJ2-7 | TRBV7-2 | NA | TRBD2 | CASSPTSGIREQYF | TGTGCCAGCAGCCCGACTAGCGGGATTCGGGAGCAGTACTTC
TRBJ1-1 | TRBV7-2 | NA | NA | CASSLTGIFPEAFF | TGTGCCAGCAGCTTAACAGGGATTTTTCCTGAAGCTTTCTTT
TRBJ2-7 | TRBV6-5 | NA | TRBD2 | CASSTGTSGSYEQYF | TGTGCCAGCAGTACCGGGACTAGCGGCTCCTACGAGCAGTACTTC
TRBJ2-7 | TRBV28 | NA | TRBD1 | CASSFGQGAEEQYF | TGTGCCAGCAGTTTTGGACAGGGGGCTGAAGAGCAGTACTTC
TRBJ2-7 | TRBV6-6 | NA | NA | CASSLKPDSSYEQYF | TGTGCCAGCAGCCTAAAACCGGACTCCTCATACGAGCAGTACTTC
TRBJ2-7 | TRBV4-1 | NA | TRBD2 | CASSPISLGLEAYEQYF | TGCGCCAGCAGCCCCATTTCCTTGGGACTAGAAGCATACGAGCAGTACTTC
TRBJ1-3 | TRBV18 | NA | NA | CASSPGTFRGNTIYF | TGTGCCAGCTCACCAGGGACATTTCGTGGAAACACCATATATTTT
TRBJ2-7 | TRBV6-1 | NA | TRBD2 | CASSAISGLSSYEQYF | TGTGCCAGCAGTGCCATTAGCGGGCTAAGCTCCTACGAGCAGTACTTC
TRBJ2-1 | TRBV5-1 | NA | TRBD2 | CASSLTSGEQFF | TGCGCCAGCAGCTTAACTAGCGGCGAACAGTTCTTC
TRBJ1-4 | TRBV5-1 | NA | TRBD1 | CASSLGDRLNEKLFF | TGCGCCAGCAGCTTGGGGGACAGGCTTAATGAAAAACTGTTTTTT
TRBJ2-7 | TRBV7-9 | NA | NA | CASSIGGGASEQYF | TGTGCCAGCAGCATCGGAGGGGGGGCATCCGAGCAGTACTTC
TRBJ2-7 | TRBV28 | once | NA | CASSFYSNHEQYF | TGTGCCAGCAGTTTTTACAGTAACCACGAGCAGTACTTC
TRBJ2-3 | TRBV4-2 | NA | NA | CASSQDTRDTQYF | TGTGCCAGCAGCCAAGATACTAGAGATACGCAGTATTTT
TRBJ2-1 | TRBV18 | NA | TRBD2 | CASSPPGTSGYNEQFF | TGTGCCAGCTCACCACCCGGGACTAGCGGATACAATGAGCAGTTCTTC
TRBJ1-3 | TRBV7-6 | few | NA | CASSLFTGRSGNTIYF | TGTGCCAGCAGCTTATTTACAGGGCGGTCAGGAAACACCATATATTTT
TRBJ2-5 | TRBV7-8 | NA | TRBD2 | CASGIAGVWETQYF | TGTGCCAGCGGGATAGCGGGAGTGTGGGAGACCCAGTACTTC
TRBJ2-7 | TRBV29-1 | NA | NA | CSVEDLGRVHEQYF | TGCAGCGTTGAAGATTTGGGGAGAGTCCACGAGCAGTACTTC
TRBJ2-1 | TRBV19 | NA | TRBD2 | CASRLAGEQFF | TGTGCCAGTAGATTAGCGGGTGAGCAGTTCTTC
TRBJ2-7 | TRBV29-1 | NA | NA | CSVGEGRAYEQYF | TGCAGCGTTGGAGAGGGGCGCGCCTACGAGCAGTACTTC
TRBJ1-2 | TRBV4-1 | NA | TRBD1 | CASRQPGQGLRYGYTF | TGCGCCAGCAGGCAACCGGGACAGGGGTTGAGGTATGGCTACACCTTC
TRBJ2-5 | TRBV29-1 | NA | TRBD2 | CSVEVSSSGTALLVQYF | TGCAGCGTTGAAGTGAGCAGTAGCGGGACTGCTTTGTTGGTCCAGTACTTC
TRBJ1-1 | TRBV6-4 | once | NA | CASRDTENTEAFF | TGTGCCAGCAGAGATACAGAGAACACTGAAGCTTTCTTT
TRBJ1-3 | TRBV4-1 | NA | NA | CASSQEIPLLDPGNTIYF | TGCGCCAGCAGCCAAGAGATCCCCCTTCTAGACCCCGGAAACACCATATATTTT
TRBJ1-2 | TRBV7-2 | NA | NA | CASSLVGTETNYGYTF | TGTGCCAGCAGCTTAGTCGGCACAGAAACTAACTATGGCTACACCTTC
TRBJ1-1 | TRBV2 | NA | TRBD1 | CASRGTAFNTEAFF | TGTGCCAGCAGGGGGACAGCTTTTAACACTGAAGCTTTCTTT
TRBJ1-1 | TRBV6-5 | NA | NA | CASSYSGSMNTEAFF | TGTGCCAGCAGTTACTCAGGGAGTATGAACACTGAAGCTTTCTTT
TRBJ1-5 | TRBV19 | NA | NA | CATCTGQQHF | TGTGCCACCTGTACCGGACAGCAGCATTTT
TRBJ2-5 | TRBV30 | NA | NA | CAGGTFTSETQYF | TGTGCCGGTGGGACTTTCACATCGGAGACCCAGTACTTC
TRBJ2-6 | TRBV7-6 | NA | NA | CASSLGSAGANVLTF | TGTGCCAGCAGCTTAGGGTCAGCTGGGGCCAACGTCCTGACTTTC
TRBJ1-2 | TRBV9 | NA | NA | CASSAQGYGYTF | TGTGCCAGCAGCGCCCAGGGCTATGGCTACACCTTC
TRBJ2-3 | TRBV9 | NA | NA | CASSYTDTQYF | TGTGCCAGCAGCTACACAGATACGCAGTATTTT
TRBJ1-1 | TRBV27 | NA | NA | CASSLSPGTSNTEAFF | TGTGCCAGCAGTTTATCCCCTGGGACTTCCAACACTGAAGCTTTCTTT
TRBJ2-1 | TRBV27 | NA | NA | CASSLAQGGSHEQFF | TGTGCCAGCAGTTTAGCCCAGGGGGGATCCCATGAGCAGTTCTTC
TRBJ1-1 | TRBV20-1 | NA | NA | CSAWAVEAFF | TGCAGTGCTTGGGCCGTCGAAGCTTTCTTT
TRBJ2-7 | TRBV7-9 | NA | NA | CASRVWAPTGEQYF | TGTGCCAGCAGGGTCTGGGCTCCCACCGGCGAGCAGTACTTC
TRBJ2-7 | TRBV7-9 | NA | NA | CASSLGHASYEQYF | TGTGCCAGCAGCCTGGGACATGCCTCCTACGAGCAGTACTTC
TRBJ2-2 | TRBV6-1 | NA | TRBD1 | CATTLQGRNTGELFF | TGTGCCACCACGCTACAGGGGAGGAACACCGGGGAGCTGTTTTTT